This T cell receptor (beta chain) is drawn from a study of memory CD4+ T cells and cytomegalovirus serostatus. Study context: Donors were healthy Belgian adults, under ten CMV seropositive and roughly 25 seronegative.

Points from the study as a whole: About 40% of the roughly 150 known CMV-associated TCRbeta sequences appeared in CD4+ memory.

Germline values: CDR1 SGDLS, CDR2 YYNGEE. This CDR3 has 12 amino acids. The V gene end was trimmed by 4 bases and the J gene end by 8 bases; junction bases not matched to a gene: 4. With regard to this clone: What it recognizes is unknown.

Single viable CD3+CD4+CD8-CD45RO+ cells were sorted as the memory CD4+ T cells. CMV serostatus came from serum IgG against pp150, pp28, p38, p52. After thawing, CD4+ T cells were positively selected. Sequencing was performed with immunoSEQ multiplex PCR; in TCRdb, only in-frame clones are kept and a portion is missing. The table shows some 52,000 clones, with roughly 79% occurring only once. The TCR originated in an adult in good health and CMV-seronegative. The specimen was memory CD4+ T cells from blood. The chain links TRBV9 to TRBJ1-2; TRBD1 aligns across 8 bases. The chain's CDR3 is CASSLRQGGYTF. CDR3 coding DNA: TGTGCCAGCAGCCTCAGACAGGGGGGCTACACCTTC.